The 30 T cell receptor beta chains below were found in one sample sequenced in a study of blood T cell repertoires in COVID-19. Assay: immunoSEQ multiplex PCR; the TCRdb copy retains only in-frame clones and omits some. Of 300,000 to 350,000 clones in the sample, roughly 88% are singletons; the top ten hold less than 3%. Sequences were obtained from peripheral blood. The receptors come from a woman aged 30 to 39 with COVID-19, enrolled during active disease.

The chain couples TRBV24-1 to TRBJ2-1, with D possibly matching TRBD1 (6 bases). The CDR3 sequence is 13 residues long. The V end lost 1 base, the J end lost 8 bases, and 8 bases lay between the germline ends. CDR1 and CDR2 (germline): KGHDR, SFDVKD. The CDR3 protein is CATSDFRGDEQFF. The CDR3 region has the DNA TGTGCCACCAGTGATTTCAGGGGAGATGAGCAGTTCTTC.

This sequence joins TRBV2 and TRBJ2-5, with TRBD2 as a possible D gene (5 bases). The germline gives CDR1 SNHLY, CDR2 FYNNEI. The CDR3 extends over 15 amino acids. Deletions cut 2 bases from V and 5 bases from J, with 15 bases between. The CDR3 loop reads CASSEPMAGGETQYF. DNA of the CDR3: TGTGCCAGCAGTGAACCGATGGCAGGAGGTGAGACCCAGTACTTC.

The chain couples TRBV7-6 to TRBJ2-7, with 8 bases lining up with TRBD1. The germline CDR1 and CDR2 sequences are SGHVS and FNYEAQ. Germline trimming cut 5 bases from V and 5 bases from J; bases unmatched to any gene: 17. This CDR3 has 17 amino acids. The DNA of the CDR3 is TGTGCCAGCAGCCTCCGTCGAGGCGGGACAGGAATCCACGAGCAGTACTTC. Translation gives CASSLRRGGTGIHEQYF.

The chain uses TRBV5-1 and TRBJ1-1; 7 bases align to TRBD1. The CDR3 has 16 amino acids. Germline lookup yields CDR1 SGHRS and CDR2 YFSETQ. Trimming cost V 4 bases and J 3 bases; bases outside gene matches: 12. The CDR3 sequence is CASSPHGTVIYTEAFF. The CDR3 DNA is TGCGCCAGCAGCCCACACGGGACAGTAATATACACTGAAGCTTTCTTT. Full variable domain (remainder filled in from reference TRBV5-1 and TRBJ1-1): KAGVTQTPRYLIKTRGQQVTLSCSPISGHRSVSWYQQTPGQGLQFLFEYFSETQRNKGNFPGRFSGRQFSNSRSEMNVSTLELGDSALYLCASSPHGTVIYTEAFFGQGTRLTVV.

CDR3 sequence (DNA): TGTGCCAGTAGTATTTCTGGGGCGTCGGTCTATGGCTACACCTTC. The encoded protein is CASSISGASVYGYTF. This chain joins TRBV19 and TRBJ1-2, with D perhaps matching TRBD1 (5 bases). With 3 bases removed from V and 4 bases from J, the gap between germline ends came to 15 bases. Germline CDR1 and CDR2: LNHDA and SQIVND (reference sequence). The CDR3 loop spans 15 amino acids.

The chain has TRBV2 and TRBJ2-5, with 9 bases that match TRBD1. The CDR3 spans 12 residues. Germline CDR1 is SNHLY and CDR2 is FYNNEI. The V segment lost 7 bases and the J segment 4 bases; nucleotides outside the gene matches: 1. The CDR3 region is CASKDRGETQYF. The CDR3 bases are TGTGCCAGCAAGGACAGGGGAGAGACCCAGTACTTC. The variable domain in full, completed from reference TRBV2 and TRBJ2-5, reads EPEVTQTPSHQVTQMGQEVILRCVPISNHLYFYWYRQILGQKVEFLVSFYNNEISEKSEIFDDQFSVERPDGSNFTLKIRSTKLEDSAMYFCASKDRGETQYFGPGTRLLVL.

V gene TRBV3-1 (or the pseudogene TRBV3-2) combines with J gene TRBJ2-7; 9 nucleotides agree with TRBD2. V trimming: 2 bases; J trimming: 7 bases; junction bases outside the gene matches: 9. Germline-derived CDR1 and CDR2 are LGHDT and YNNKEL (reference sequence). The CDR3 is made up of 15 amino acids. CDR3 coding DNA: TGTGCCAGCAGCCAATCGGGACTAGCAGGGCGGGAGCAGTACTTC. It is translated as CASSQSGLAGREQYF.

V usage is TRBV3-1 (or the pseudogene TRBV3-2) and J usage is TRBJ1-1; perhaps TRBD1 as D (6 bases). Looked up from germline, CDR1 is LGHDT and CDR2 is YNNKEL (reference sequence). The CDR3 length is 14 residues. Trimming took off 0 bases at V and 2 bases at J, with 7 bases between the two ends. CDR3 DNA: TGTGCCAGCAGCCAAGAGGACAGAAACACTGAAGCTTTCTTT. It yields the protein CASSQEDRNTEAFF.

The chain combines TRBV28 with TRBJ1-2; TRBD1 is a possible D gene (6 bases). Germline CDR1 is MDHEN and CDR2 is SYDVKM. The CDR3 contains 13 residues. The V end lost 8 bases, the J end lost 5 bases, and 15 bases lay between the germline ends. DNA for the CDR3: TGTGCCAGCGGACCTGGACAGCCTTATGGCTACACCTTC. Its translation: CASGPGQPYGYTF.

Only one count was recorded for this clone. This chain links TRBV12-5 with TRBJ2-1; D not resolved. The CDR3 totals 16 residues. Germline values: CDR1 LGHNT, CDR2 FRNRAP. The V gene lost 0 bases and the J gene lost 4 bases, with 13 bases spanning the gap. The CDR3 DNA sequence: TGTGCTAGTGGTTTGGTACGGGTAGTAGGTTACAATGAGCAGTTCTTC. Protein: CASGLVRVVGYNEQFF.

A single count supports this clone. V usage is TRBV19 and J usage is TRBJ2-7, with 8 bases that match TRBD1. V trimming: 1 base; J trimming: 2 bases; junction bases outside the gene matches: 4. CDR3 length: 15 amino acids. CDR1 and CDR2 (germline): LNHDA, SQIVND (reference sequence). CDR3 sequence reads: CASSIVGTGPYEQYF. In nucleotides, the CDR3 is TGTGCCAGTAGTATAGTGGGGACAGGCCCCTACGAGCAGTACTTC. Looking up the rest from reference TRBV19 and TRBJ2-7 gives the full variable domain: DGGITQSPKYLFRKEGQNVTLSCEQNLNHDAMYWYRQDPGQGLRLIYYSQIVNDFQKGDIAEGYSVSREKKESFPLTVTSAQKNPTAFYLCASSIVGTGPYEQYFGPGTRLTVT.

The V gene is TRBV9, the J gene TRBJ2-2; the match to TRBD2 covers 11 bases. The ends lost 3 bases at V and 0 bases at J; junction bases unmatched: 10. Germline V gene data show CDR1 as SGDLS and CDR2 as YYNGEE. This CDR3 contains 19 residues. The DNA for the CDR3 is TGTGCCAGCAGCGAACAGGGGACTAGCGGTTCCGCGAACACCGGGGAGCTGTTTTTT. Translation gives CASSEQGTSGSANTGELFF. The entire variable domain, with the rest obtained from reference TRBV9 and TRBJ2-2, is as follows: DSGVTQTPKHLITATGQRVTLRCSPRSGDLSVYWYQQSLDQGLQFLIQYYNGEERAKGNILERFSAQQFPDLHSELNLSSLELGDSALYFCASSEQGTSGSANTGELFFGEGSRLTVL.

The CDR3 DNA follows: TGTGCCAGTAGTATCGCGGGGGGGAGCTCCTACAATGAGCAGTTCTTC. This gives the protein CASSIAGGSSYNEQFF. The chain recombines TRBV19 with TRBJ2-1; 9 positions agree with TRBD2. The CDR3 extends over 16 amino acids. Looked up from germline, CDR1 is LNHDA and CDR2 is SQIVND (reference sequence). V was pared by 3 bases and J by 0 bases, with 3 bases of the junction left unmatched.

The chain employs TRBV12-2 and TRBJ1-1; TRBD1 reflects the table's D call only, with no check against the DNA. TRBV12-2 is described as a pseudogene. The CDR3 length is 12 residues. CDR3 sequence reads: CASRLVDNEAFF. Here the CDR3 DNA reads TGTGCAAGTCGCTTAGTGGACAATGAAGCTTTCTTT.

The DNA of the CDR3 is TGTGCCAGCAGCCAAGAGCTCATGAGGGAATCTACGGGTAACTATGGCTACACCTTC. This encodes CASSQELMRESTGNYGYTF. This sequence joins TRBV4-2 and TRBJ1-2; D gene ambiguous. The V and J ends lost 0 bases and 1 base respectively, with 21 bases between them. The CDR3 length is 19 residues. Germline V lookup: CDR1 LGHNA, CDR2 YNFKEQ.

V gene TRBV27 combines with J gene TRBJ1-2, with D hard to call. The CDR3 contains 14 residues. Trimming cost V 5 bases and J 4 bases, with 14 bases left between them. Germline V lookup: CDR1 MNHEY, CDR2 SMNVEV (reference sequence). CDR3 nucleotides: TGTGCCAGCAGTCCAACTTCGGGTTCCTATGGCTACACCTTC. Protein sequence: CASSPTSGSYGYTF.

This sequence joins TRBV9 and TRBJ1-2; TRBD1 is a possible D gene (6 bases). Germline CDR1 reads SGDLS; CDR2 reads YYNGEE. The V end lost 2 bases, the J end lost 5 bases, and 16 bases lay between the germline ends. The CDR3 has 15 amino acids. CDR3 loop: CASSVGTLHSYGYTF. In DNA, the CDR3 is TGTGCCAGCAGCGTTGGGACACTTCATTCTTATGGCTACACCTTC.

The chain couples TRBV5-1 to TRBJ1-2; the match to TRBD1 covers 7 bases. Germline CDR1 reads SGHRS; CDR2 reads YFSETQ. Unmatched junction bases numbered 6, after V lost 2 bases and J lost 5 bases. CDR3 size: 14 residues. CDR3 loop: CASSLEGQPYGYTF. The CDR3 DNA reads as TGCGCCAGCAGCTTAGAGGGACAGCCTTATGGCTACACCTTC.

The chain has TRBV10-2 and TRBJ1-5; no clear D. The germline V and J ends were trimmed by 3 bases and 3 bases, with 6 bases remaining between them. The CDR3 sequence is 13 residues long. Germline lookup yields CDR1 WSHSY and CDR2 SAAADI. The CDR3 loop reads CASSDIVNQPQHF. CDR3 nucleotides: TGCGCCAGCAGTGACATAGTCAATCAGCCCCAGCATTTT.

The chain links TRBV29-1 to TRBJ1-1; no reliable D call. V dropped 4 bases and J dropped 5 bases, with 14 bases sitting between them. Germline CDR1 is SQVTM and CDR2 is ANQGSEA. This CDR3 contains 13 residues. CDR3 amino acids: CSVVGRSETEAFF. In DNA form, the CDR3 reads TGCAGCGTTGTTGGCAGGTCCGAGACTGAAGCTTTCTTT.

The chain joins TRBV6-4 to TRBJ2-3; 8 bases match TRBD2. Germline V gives CDR1 MRHNA, CDR2 SNTAGT. The CDR3 loop spans 16 amino acids. J was trimmed by 5 bases and V by 2 bases; bases with no gene match: 9. CDR3 in DNA: TGTGCCAGCAGTGACAGTCCAGCGGGAGATGTAGATACGCAGTATTTT. Encoded protein: CASSDSPAGDVDTQYF.

CDR3 sequence (DNA): TGCGCCAGCAGCTCAGGACAAGCCGCTGGCTACACCTTC. Amino acids: CASSSGQAAGYTF. The chain links TRBV5-1 to TRBJ1-2; D is possibly TRBD1 (5 bases). CDR1 is SGHRS and CDR2 is YFSETQ in the germline V gene. The CDR3 extends over 13 amino acids. The V and J ends lost 3 bases and 7 bases respectively, with 13 bases between them.

This chain connects TRBV3-1 (or the pseudogene TRBV3-2) to TRBJ2-1; no clear D. Per germline, CDR1 LGHDT and CDR2 YNNKEL (reference sequence). The CDR3 runs 15 residues. V was shortened by 2 bases and J by 4 bases, with 12 bases between the two germline ends. The CDR3, as DNA: TGTGCCAGCAGCCAAAGGAGACCCATATACAATGAGCAGTTCTTC. Protein sequence: CASSQRRPIYNEQFF.

This chain links TRBV28 with TRBJ2-2; 7 positions match TRBD1. Per germline, CDR1 MDHEN and CDR2 SYDVKM. The CDR3 sequence is 15 residues long. The J segment lost 4 bases and the V segment lost 7 bases, leaving 9 bases of the junction unmatched. This CDR3 is CASTIPGQRTGELFF. The CDR3 DNA follows: TGTGCCAGCACCATACCGGGACAGCGCACCGGGGAGCTGTTTTTT.

This chain connects TRBV7-9 to TRBJ2-1, with a possible D match to TRBD1 (5 bases). The V gene's germline CDR1 is SEHNR and CDR2 FQNEAQ (reference sequence). CDR3 size: 14 residues. Trimming took off 3 bases at V and 4 bases at J, with 10 bases between the two ends. CDR3 DNA: TGTGCCAGCAGCTTGGGGCAGGCTTACAATGAGCAGTTCTTC. Amino acid sequence: CASSLGQAYNEQFF.

This chain connects TRBV7-9 to TRBJ2-3, with TRBD2 matching over 7 bases. The length of the CDR3 is 14 residues. Germline V lookup: CDR1 SEHNR, CDR2 FQNEAQ (reference sequence). The V and J ends lost 10 bases and 3 bases, in that order; junction bases with no gene match: 10. The CDR3 nucleotides read TGTGCCATCCCGACTAGCATTGGTACAGATACGCAGTATTTT. Protein: CAIPTSIGTDTQYF.

CDR3 residues: CASSQVLAGQLNTEAFF. The CDR3 DNA sequence: TGCGCCAGCAGCCAAGTATTGGCGGGACAGCTCAACACTGAAGCTTTCTTT. The genes are TRBV4-1 and TRBJ1-1, with 7 bases aligning to TRBD1. V trimming: 1 base; J trimming: 2 bases; junction bases outside the gene matches: 10. Germline V gene data show CDR1 as MGHRA and CDR2 as YSYEKL. The CDR3 sequence is 17 residues long.

The chain couples TRBV7-3 to TRBJ2-3; D gene ambiguous. Trimming pared 0 bases from V and 3 bases from J, leaving 10 bases between. The CDR3 consists of 15 residues. Germline loops: CDR1 SGHTA, CDR2 FQGTGA. Here the CDR3 DNA reads TGTGCCAGCAGCTTAACTAGCTCGGAAACAGATACGCAGTATTTT. Its translation is CASSLTSSETDTQYF.

For the CDR3, the DNA is TGTGCCAGCAGGAGGACAGGGGATAATTCACCCCTCCACTTT. Its protein is CASRRTGDNSPLHF. The genes are TRBV3-1 (or the pseudogene TRBV3-2) and TRBJ1-6, with TRBD1 matching over 9 bases. The CDR3 covers 14 residues. In germline, CDR1 is LGHDT, CDR2 YNNKEL (reference sequence). The junction had 2 bases not matched to a gene; V was cut back by 6 bases and J by 5 bases.

This clone was observed a single time. This chain's CDR3 is CASSLYGTGPYEQYF. The CDR3, as DNA: TGTGCCAGCAGTTTATACGGGACAGGTCCCTACGAGCAGTACTTC. The chain recombines TRBV27 with TRBJ2-7; 8 bases line up with TRBD1. J lost 2 bases, V lost 1 base, and 4 bases had no gene match. CDR1 and CDR2 (germline): MNHEY, SMNVEV (reference sequence). This CDR3 has 15 amino acids.